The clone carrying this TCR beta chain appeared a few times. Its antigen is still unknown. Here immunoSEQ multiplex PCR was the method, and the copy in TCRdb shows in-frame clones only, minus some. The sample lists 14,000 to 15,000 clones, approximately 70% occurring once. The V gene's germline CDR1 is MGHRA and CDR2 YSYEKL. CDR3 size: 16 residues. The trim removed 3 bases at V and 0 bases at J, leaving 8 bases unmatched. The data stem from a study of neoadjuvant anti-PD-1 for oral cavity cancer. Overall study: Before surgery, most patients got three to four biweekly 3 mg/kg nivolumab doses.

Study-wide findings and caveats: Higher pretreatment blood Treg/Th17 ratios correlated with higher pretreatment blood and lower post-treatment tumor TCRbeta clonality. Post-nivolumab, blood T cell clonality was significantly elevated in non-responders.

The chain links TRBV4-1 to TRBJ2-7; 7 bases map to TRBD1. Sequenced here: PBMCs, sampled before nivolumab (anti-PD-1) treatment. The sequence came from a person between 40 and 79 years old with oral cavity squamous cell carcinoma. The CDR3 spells CASSHIHRDSSYEQYF. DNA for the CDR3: TGCGCCAGCAGCCATATCCACCGGGACAGCTCCTACGAGCAGTACTTC.